The present T cell receptor (beta chain) was sequenced within a study of long-term antiretroviral therapy in people with HIV. About the study: Earliest sampling preceded the 2015 immediate-ART recommendation by about a decade.

They ran version v3.0 of the immunoSEQ assay at survey level. Sequencing used immunoSEQ multiplex PCR; TCRdb keeps in-frame clones, though not all of them. Of 25,000 to 30,000 clones listed, about three quarters are singletons. V lost 3 bases, J lost 7 bases, and 14 bases lay in between. Germline loops: CDR1 SGHRS, CDR2 YFSETQ. The CDR3 runs to 13 residues. Here the sequenced sample was unsorted PBMCs, taken 1.5 years before starting antiretroviral therapy. This sequence originates from a man aged 18 to 29 with HIV. The rearrangement joins TRBV5-1 to TRBJ2-7, with D perhaps matching TRBD1 or TRBD2 (5 bases each). CDR3 protein: CASSSSGTGEQYF. In nucleotides, the CDR3 is TGCGCCAGCAGCTCGTCAGGGACGGGGGAGCAGTACTTC. The full variable domain, completed using reference TRBV5-1 and TRBJ2-7, is KAGVTQTPRYLIKTRGQQVTLSCSPISGHRSVSWYQQTPGQGLQFLFEYFSETQRNKGNFPGRFSGRQFSNSRSEMNVSTLELGDSALYLCASSSSGTGEQYFGPGTRLTVT.